These 7 T cell receptor beta chains came from one sample sequenced in a study of CD8 T cells in Susac syndrome. An input of roughly 0.5 to 1 ug of RNA was subjected to reverse transcription using random hexamers. TCRdb re-called the immunoSEQ multiplex PCR reads through MiXCR, storing one row per CDR3 protein. The sample shows about 300,000 distinct CDR3 sequences, 90% to 95% of them seen only once. Specimen: CD4+ T cells from PBMCs. These receptors came from a human donor with multiple sclerosis.

The chain uses TRBV20-1 and TRBJ2-2; perhaps D is TRBD1 or TRBD2 (5 bases each). Germline-derived CDR1 and CDR2 are DFQATT and SNEGSKA (reference sequence). V was clipped by 3 bases and J by 8 bases, with 16 bases between them. The CDR3 has 14 amino acids. CDR3 residues: CSARGAQGWGELFF. In DNA form, the CDR3 reads TGCAGTGCTAGGGGAGCTCAGGGATGGGGGGAGCTGTTTTTT.

The rearrangement joins TRBV9 to TRBJ2-7; TRBD2 agrees at 10 bases. The CDR3 runs 15 residues. The V gene end was trimmed by 2 bases and the J gene end by 6 bases; junction bases not matched to a gene: 8. CDR1 is SGDLS, CDR2 YYNGEE, per germline. Written as DNA, the CDR3 is TGTGCCAGCAGCGTCTTAGCGGGAGGTTCCGGCGAGCAGTACTTC. Translating it yields CASSVLAGGSGEQYF.

The rearrangement uses TRBV5-4 and TRBJ1-3, with D perhaps matching TRBD1 (5 bases). The CDR3 runs to 15 residues. The germline gives CDR1 SGHNT, CDR2 YYREEE (reference sequence). Trimming stripped 6 bases from V and 0 bases from J, with 13 bases between. In DNA form, the CDR3 reads TGTGCCAGCACCCGGGACCTTCGCTCTGGAAACACCATATATTTT. Protein sequence: CASTRDLRSGNTIYF.

The rearrangement joins TRBV7-3 to TRBJ2-1, with D maybe TRBD1 (5 bases). Germline V gives CDR1 SGHTA, CDR2 FQGTGA. CDR3 length equals 14 residues. V was clipped by 5 bases and J by 8 bases, with 16 bases between them. The CDR3 DNA is TGTGCCAGCAGCCCACAACCGCAGGGCTATGAGCAGTTCTTC. The encoded protein is CASSPQPQGYEQFF. The full variable domain, completed using reference TRBV7-3 and TRBJ2-1, is GAGVSQTPSNKVTEKGKYVELRCDPISGHTALYWYRQSLGQGPEFLIYFQGTGAADDSGLPNDRFFAVRPEGSVSTLKIQRTERGDSAVYLCASSPQPQGYEQFFGPGTRLTVL.

The rearrangement uses TRBV2 and TRBJ1-6, with 12 nucleotides matching TRBD1. J gave up 13 bases and V 6 bases, and 4 bases lay outside the gene matches. Per germline, CDR1 SNHLY and CDR2 FYNNEI. This CDR3 spans 13 amino acids. The CDR3 here is CASRGDRGRPLHF. In DNA form, the CDR3 reads TGTGCCAGCAGGGGGGACAGGGGGCGTCCCCTCCACTTT.

The chain carries TRBV7-8 and TRBJ1-3; D remains ambiguous. Trimming cost V 3 bases and J 7 bases, with 19 bases left between them. The CDR3 has 16 amino acids. The V gene's germline CDR1 is SGHVS and CDR2 FQNEAQ. The CDR3: CASSLIATLEFNTIYF. CDR3 sequence (DNA): TGTGCCAGCAGCTTGATAGCGACACTAGAATTTAACACCATATATTTT.

J is TRBJ1-5 and V is TRBV12-3 or TRBV12-4; no clear D. The CDR3 extends over 14 amino acids. The germline V and J ends were trimmed by 3 bases and 4 bases, with 10 bases remaining between them. This chain's CDR3 is CASSFWAANQPQHF. Here the CDR3 DNA reads TGTGCCAGCAGTTTTTGGGCAGCTAATCAGCCCCAGCATTTT.